This T cell receptor beta chain was retrieved from a study of blood T cell repertoires in COVID-19 (dated by TCRdb to 2020 to 2022). Notes on the research overall: Samples from collaborators originated in the United States, Italy and Spain and spanned both the acute and convalescent phases of COVID-19. A freely available public database, intended as a resource for researchers studying the immune response to SARS-CoV-2, is where the repertoires were released. The sample metadata nearly always contained a de-identified subject ID, COVID-19 status, age in years and sex. HLA class I and class II types, where available, came from metadata supplied by the sample provider rather than from assay-based typing. The samples were drawn from two sources: the first 160 participants of the ongoing ImmuneRACE study, and over 1,000 subjects contributed by 6 global collaborators. Deeply sampled blood TCRbeta repertoires from subjects exposed to, actively infected with, or recovered from COVID-19 were included in the dataset. The material from the prospective study consisted of cDNA or gDNA derived from T cells, B-cell-depleted T cells, or PBMCs.

The full study reports these points: Clinical and demographic metadata were provided uncurated, with the amount varying by source and participant.

TCRbeta CDR3 regions were amplified from genomic DNA by means of the immunoSEQ Assay, a bias-controlled multiplex PCR. Processing in the source paper ran as follows. The number of nucleated cells in each sample was estimated from the amplification of reference gene primers within the assay. To quantify the absolute abundance of each unique TCRbeta CDR3 rearrangement, sequence reads were collapsed and filtered. For each sample, productive Simpson clonality was calculated as the square root of Simpson's diversity index over productive rearrangements. The table was pulled from immuneACCESS by TCRdb, which kept in-frame rearrangements only. Such tables lose some clones; where checked, under half of the loss comes from unresolved V genes, and the rest has no known cause. V and J calls and clone size follow that table, whereas D and trimming were derived from the DNA. Present in this sample are about 180,000 clones, approximately 84% of which were seen just once. The ten largest clones add up to about 7% of the sample.

The collaborating institutions used their own protocols to collect whole blood in K2EDTA tubes. For TCRbeta analysis, collaborators shipped samples in one of three forms: frozen whole blood, isolated PBMCs, or DNA extracted from either of those sample types. As to this clone: Its recognized antigen is unknown. It has no much larger one-base neighbor in the sample; base qualities were not kept.

Inclusive of the bounding cysteine and phenylalanine, the CDR3 is 12 residues long. Kept here is only the CDR3 DNA, which spans 36 bases and is read in frame from base 1. Trimming at the junction amounts to 1 base on V and 10 bases on J, and the germline ends lie 7 bases apart. Sequences SGHTA (CDR1) and FQGNSA (CDR2) are obtained from the germline V gene. This chain joins TRBV7-2 to TRBJ1-4; no D segment can be confidently identified. The sample taken for sequencing was peripheral blood. This sequence originates from a human donor in a cohort sampled during active COVID-19. CDR3 sequence: CASSLVRGKLFF. The DNA reads as follows: TGTGCCAGCAGCTTAGTTAGAGGAAAACTGTTTTTT.